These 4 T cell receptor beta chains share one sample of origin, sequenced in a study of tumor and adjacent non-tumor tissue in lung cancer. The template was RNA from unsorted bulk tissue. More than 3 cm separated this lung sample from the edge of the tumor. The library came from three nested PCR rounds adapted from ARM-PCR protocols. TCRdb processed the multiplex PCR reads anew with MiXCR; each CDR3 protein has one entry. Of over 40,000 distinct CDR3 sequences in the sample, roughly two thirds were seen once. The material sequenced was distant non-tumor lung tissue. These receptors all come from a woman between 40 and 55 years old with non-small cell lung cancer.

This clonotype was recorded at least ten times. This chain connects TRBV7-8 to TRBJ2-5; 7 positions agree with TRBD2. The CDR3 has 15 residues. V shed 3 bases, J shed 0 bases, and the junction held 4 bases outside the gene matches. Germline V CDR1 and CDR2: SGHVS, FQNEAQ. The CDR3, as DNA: TGTGCCAGCAGCTTCGCTACTAGCGACCAAGAGACCCAGTACTTC. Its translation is CASSFATSDQETQYF.

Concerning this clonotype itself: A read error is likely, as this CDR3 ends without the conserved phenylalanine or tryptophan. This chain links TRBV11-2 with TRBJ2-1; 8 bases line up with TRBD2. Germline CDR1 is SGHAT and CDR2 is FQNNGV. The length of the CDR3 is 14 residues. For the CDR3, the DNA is TGTGCCAGTAGCTTAGCGGGGACCTACAATGAGCAGTTCATC. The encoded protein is CASSLAGTYNEQFI.

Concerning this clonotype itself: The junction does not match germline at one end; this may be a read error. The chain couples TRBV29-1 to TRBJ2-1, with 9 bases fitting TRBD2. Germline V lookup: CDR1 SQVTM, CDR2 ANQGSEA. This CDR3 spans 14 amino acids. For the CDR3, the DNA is TGCAGGGTGACTAGCGGTCTTTCTTACAATGAGCAGTTATTC. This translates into CRVTSGLSYNEQLF.

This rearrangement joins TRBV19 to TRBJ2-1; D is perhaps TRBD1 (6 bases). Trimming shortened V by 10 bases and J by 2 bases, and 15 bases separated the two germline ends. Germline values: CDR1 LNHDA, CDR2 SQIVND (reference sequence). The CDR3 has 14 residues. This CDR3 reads CATQGYPPYNEQFF. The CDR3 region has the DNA TGTGCCACCCAGGGGTATCCGCCCTACAATGAGCAGTTCTTC.